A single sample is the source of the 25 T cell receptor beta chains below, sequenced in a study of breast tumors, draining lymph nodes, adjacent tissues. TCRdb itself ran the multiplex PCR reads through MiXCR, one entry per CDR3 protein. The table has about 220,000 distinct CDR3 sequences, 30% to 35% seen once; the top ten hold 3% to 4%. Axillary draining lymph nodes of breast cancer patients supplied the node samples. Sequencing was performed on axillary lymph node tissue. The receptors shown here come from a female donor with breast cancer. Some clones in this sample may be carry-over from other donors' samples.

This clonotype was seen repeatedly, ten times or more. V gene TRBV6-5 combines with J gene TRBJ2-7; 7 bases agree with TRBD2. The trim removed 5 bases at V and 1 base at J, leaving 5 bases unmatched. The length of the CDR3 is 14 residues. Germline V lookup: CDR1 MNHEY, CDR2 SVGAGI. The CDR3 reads CASSGAGVSYEQYF. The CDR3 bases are TGTGCCAGCAGTGGGGCGGGAGTATCCTACGAGCAGTACTTC.

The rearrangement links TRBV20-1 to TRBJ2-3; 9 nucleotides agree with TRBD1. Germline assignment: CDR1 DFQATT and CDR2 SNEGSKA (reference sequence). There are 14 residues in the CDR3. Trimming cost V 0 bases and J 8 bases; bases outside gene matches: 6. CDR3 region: CSARDQQGAGTQYF. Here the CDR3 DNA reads TGCAGTGCTAGAGATCAACAGGGGGCTGGTACGCAGTATTTT.

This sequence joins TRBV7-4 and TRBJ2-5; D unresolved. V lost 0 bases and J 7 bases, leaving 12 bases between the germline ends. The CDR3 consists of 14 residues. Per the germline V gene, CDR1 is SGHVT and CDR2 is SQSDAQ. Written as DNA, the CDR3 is TGTGCCAGCAGCTTAGCTGGGCCCTCGGGGACCCAGTACTTC. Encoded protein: CASSLAGPSGTQYF.

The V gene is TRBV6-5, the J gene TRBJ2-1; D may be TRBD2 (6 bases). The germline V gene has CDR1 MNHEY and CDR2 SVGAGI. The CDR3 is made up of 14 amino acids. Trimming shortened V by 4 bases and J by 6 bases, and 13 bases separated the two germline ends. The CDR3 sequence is CASSSRLVPNEQFF. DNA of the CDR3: TGTGCCAGCAGTTCAAGACTAGTCCCCAATGAGCAGTTCTTC.

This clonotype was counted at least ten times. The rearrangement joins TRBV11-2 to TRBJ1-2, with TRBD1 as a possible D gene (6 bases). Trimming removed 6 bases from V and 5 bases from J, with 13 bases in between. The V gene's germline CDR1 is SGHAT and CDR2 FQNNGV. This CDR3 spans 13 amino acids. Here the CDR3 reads CASSSDRMYGYTF. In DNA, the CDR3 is TGTGCCAGCAGTTCCGACAGGATGTATGGCTACACCTTC. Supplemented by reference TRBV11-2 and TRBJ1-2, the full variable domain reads EAGVAQSPRYKIIEKRQSVAFWCNPISGHATLYWYQQILGQGPKLLIQFQNNGVVDDSQLPKDRFSAERLKGVDSTLKIQPAKLEDSAVYLCASSSDRMYGYTFGSGTRLTVV.

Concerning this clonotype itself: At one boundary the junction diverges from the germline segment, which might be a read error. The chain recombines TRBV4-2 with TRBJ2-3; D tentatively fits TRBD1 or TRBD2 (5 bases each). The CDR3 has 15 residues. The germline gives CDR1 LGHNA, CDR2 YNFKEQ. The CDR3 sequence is CASGQDGGGTDTQYF. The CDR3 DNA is TGTGCCAGCGGCCAAGATGGGGGAGGCACAGATACGCAGTATTTT.

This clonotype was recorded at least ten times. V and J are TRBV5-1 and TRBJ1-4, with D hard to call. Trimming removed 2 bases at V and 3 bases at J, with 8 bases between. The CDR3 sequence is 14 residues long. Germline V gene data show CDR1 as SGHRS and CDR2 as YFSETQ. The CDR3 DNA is TGCGCCAGCAGCTTATCGAGACCTAATGAAAAACTGTTTTTT. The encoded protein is CASSLSRPNEKLFF.

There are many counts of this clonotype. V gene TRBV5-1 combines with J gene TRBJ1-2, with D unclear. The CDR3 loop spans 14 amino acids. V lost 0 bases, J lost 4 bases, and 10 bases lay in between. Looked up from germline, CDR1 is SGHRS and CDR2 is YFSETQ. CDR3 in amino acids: CASSLAERGYGYTF. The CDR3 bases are TGCGCCAGCAGCTTGGCGGAGCGGGGCTATGGCTACACCTTC.

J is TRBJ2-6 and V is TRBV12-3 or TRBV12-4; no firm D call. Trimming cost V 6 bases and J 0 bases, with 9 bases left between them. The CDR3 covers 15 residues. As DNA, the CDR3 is TGTGCCAGCAGCCTCCCGGGCTCTGGGGCCAACGTCCTGACTTTC. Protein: CASSLPGSGANVLTF.

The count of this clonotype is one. The CDR3 loop reads CASSYGLAGGETQYF. The CDR3 DNA reads as TGTGCCAGCAGTTACGGACTAGCGGGAGGGGAGACCCAGTACTTC. The chain is built from TRBV6-5 and TRBJ2-5; 15 nucleotides line up with TRBD2. Germline CDR1 MNHEY, CDR2 SVGAGI. The J segment lost 5 bases and the V segment lost 2 bases, leaving 0 bases of the junction unmatched. The CDR3 consists of 15 residues.

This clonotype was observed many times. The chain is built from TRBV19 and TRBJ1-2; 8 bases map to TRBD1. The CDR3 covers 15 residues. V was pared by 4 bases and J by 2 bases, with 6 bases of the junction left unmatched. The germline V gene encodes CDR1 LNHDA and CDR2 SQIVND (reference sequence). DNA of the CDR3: TGTGCCAGTAGTAGTATCCGGGACAGGAACTATGGCTACACCTTC. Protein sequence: CASSSIRDRNYGYTF. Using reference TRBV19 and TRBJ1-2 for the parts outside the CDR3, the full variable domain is DGGITQSPKYLFRKEGQNVTLSCEQNLNHDAMYWYRQDPGQGLRLIYYSQIVNDFQKGDIAEGYSVSREKKESFPLTVTSAQKNPTAFYLCASSSIRDRNYGYTFGSGTRLTVV.

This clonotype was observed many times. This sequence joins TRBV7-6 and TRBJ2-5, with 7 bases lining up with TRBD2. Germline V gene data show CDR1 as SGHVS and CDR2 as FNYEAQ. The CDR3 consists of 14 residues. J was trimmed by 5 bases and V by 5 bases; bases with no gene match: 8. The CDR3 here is CASSPRAGVETQYF. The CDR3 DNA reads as TGTGCCAGCAGCCCGAGGGCGGGGGTGGAGACCCAGTACTTC.

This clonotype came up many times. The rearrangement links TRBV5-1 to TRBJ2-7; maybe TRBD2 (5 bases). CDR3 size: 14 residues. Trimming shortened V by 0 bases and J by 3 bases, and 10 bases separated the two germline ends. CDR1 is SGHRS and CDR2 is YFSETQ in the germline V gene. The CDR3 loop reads CASSLAGEIYEQYF. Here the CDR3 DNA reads TGCGCCAGCAGCTTGGCTGGGGAGATCTACGAGCAGTACTTC.

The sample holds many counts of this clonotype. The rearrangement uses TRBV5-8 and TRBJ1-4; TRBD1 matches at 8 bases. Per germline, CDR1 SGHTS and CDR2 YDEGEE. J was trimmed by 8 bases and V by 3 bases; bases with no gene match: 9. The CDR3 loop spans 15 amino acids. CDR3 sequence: CASSSGQGGWEKLFF. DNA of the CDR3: TGTGCCAGCAGCTCCGGACAGGGTGGATGGGAAAAACTGTTTTTT.

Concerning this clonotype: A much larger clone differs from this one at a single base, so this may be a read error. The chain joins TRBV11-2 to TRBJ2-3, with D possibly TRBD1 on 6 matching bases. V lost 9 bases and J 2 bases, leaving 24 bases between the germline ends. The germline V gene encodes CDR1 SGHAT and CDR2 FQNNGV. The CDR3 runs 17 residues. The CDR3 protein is CASSIDLGAPITDTQYF. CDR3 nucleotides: TGTGCCAGTAGTATAGATCTGGGGGCCCCCATCACAGATACGCAGTATTTT.

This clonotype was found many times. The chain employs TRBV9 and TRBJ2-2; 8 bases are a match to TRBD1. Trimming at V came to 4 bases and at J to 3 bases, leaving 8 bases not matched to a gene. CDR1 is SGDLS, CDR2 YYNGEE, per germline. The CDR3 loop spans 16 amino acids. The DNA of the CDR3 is TGTGCCAGCAGCCCGAGGACAGGGCGGGACACCGGGGAGCTGTTTTTT. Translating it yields CASSPRTGRDTGELFF.

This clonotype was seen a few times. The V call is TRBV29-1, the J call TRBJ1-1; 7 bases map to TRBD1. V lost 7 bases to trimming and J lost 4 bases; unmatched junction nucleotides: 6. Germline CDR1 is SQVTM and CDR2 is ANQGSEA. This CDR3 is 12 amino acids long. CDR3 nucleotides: TGCAGCGCTACGACAGGGCCCACTGAAGCTTTCTTT. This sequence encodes CSATTGPTEAFF. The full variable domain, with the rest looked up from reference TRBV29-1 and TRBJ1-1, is SAVISQKPSRDICQRGTSLTIQCQVDSQVTMMFWYRQQPGQSLTLIATANQGSEATYESGFVIDKFPISRPNLTFSTLTVSNMSPEDSSIYLCSATTGPTEAFFGQGTRLTVV.

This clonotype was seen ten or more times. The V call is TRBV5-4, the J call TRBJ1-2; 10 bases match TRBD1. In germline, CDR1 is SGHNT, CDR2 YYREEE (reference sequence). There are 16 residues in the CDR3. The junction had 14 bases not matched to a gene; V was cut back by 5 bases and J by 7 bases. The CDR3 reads CASRSSRDRGWSGYTF. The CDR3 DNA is TGTGCCAGCAGGTCATCTCGGGACAGGGGATGGAGTGGCTACACCTTC.

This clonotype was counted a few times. The CDR3 protein is CASSLATEAFF. In nucleotides, the CDR3 is TGTGCCAGCAGCTTAGCCACTGAAGCTTTCTTT. The genes are TRBV7-2 and TRBJ1-1; D remains ambiguous. V lost 0 bases to trimming and J lost 4 bases, with 0 bases between them. Germline-derived CDR1 and CDR2 are SGHTA and FQGNSA. This CDR3 spans 11 amino acids. The full variable domain, its missing parts supplied by reference TRBV7-2 and TRBJ1-1, is GAGVSQSPSNKVTEKGKDVELRCDPISGHTALYWYRQSLGQGLEFLIYFQGNSAPDKSGLPSDRFSAERTGGSVSTLTIQRTQQEDSAVYLCASSLATEAFFGQGTRLTVV.

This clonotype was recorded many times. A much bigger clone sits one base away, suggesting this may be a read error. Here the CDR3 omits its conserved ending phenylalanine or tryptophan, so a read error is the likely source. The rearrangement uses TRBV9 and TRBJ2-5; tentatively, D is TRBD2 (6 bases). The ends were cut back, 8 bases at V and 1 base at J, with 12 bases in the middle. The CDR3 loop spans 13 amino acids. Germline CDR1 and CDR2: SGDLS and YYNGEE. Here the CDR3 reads CASSWRAQETQYS. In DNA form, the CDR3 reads TGTGCCAGTAGCTGGAGGGCCCAAGAGACCCAGTACTCC.

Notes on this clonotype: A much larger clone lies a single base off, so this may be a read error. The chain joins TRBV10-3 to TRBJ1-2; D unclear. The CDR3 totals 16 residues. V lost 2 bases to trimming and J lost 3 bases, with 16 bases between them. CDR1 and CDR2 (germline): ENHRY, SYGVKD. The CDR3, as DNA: TGTGCCATCAGTGAGGGCCAGAGGACTCGGTACTATGGCTACACCTTC. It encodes CAISEGQRTRYYGYTF.

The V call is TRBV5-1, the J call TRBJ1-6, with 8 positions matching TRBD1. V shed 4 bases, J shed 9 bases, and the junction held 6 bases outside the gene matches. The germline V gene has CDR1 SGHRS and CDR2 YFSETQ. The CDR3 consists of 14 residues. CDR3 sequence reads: CASSLAGTGSPLHF. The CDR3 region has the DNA TGCGCCAGCAGCCTCGCCGGGACAGGTTCACCCCTCCACTTT.

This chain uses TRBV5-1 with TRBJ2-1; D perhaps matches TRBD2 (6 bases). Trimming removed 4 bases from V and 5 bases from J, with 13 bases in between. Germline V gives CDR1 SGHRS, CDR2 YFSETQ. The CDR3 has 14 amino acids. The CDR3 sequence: CASSTGTQNNEQFF. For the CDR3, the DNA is TGCGCCAGCAGCACCGGGACTCAAAACAATGAGCAGTTCTTC. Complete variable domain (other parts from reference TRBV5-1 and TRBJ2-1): KAGVTQTPRYLIKTRGQQVTLSCSPISGHRSVSWYQQTPGQGLQFLFEYFSETQRNKGNFPGRFSGRQFSNSRSEMNVSTLELGDSALYLCASSTGTQNNEQFFGPGTRLTVL.

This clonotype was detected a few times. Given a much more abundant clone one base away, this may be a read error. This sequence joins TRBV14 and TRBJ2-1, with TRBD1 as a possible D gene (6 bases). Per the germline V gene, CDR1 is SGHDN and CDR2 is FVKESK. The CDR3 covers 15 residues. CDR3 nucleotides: TGTGCCAGCAGCCCTTGGACAGACCCTTTTAGTGAGCCGTTCTTC. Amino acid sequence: CASSPWTDPFSEPFF. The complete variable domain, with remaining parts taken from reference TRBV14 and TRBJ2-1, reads EAGVTQFPSHSVIEKGQTVTLRCDPISGHDNLYWYRRVMGKEIKFLLHFVKESKQDESGMPNNRFLAERTGGTYSTLKVQPAELEDSGVYFCASSPWTDPFSEPFFGPGTRLTVL.

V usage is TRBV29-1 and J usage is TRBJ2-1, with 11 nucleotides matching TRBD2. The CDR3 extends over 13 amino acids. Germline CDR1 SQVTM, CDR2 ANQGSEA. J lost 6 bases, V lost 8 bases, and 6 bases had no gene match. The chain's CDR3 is CSPGLAGLNEQFF. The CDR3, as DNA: TGCAGCCCCGGACTAGCGGGTCTCAATGAGCAGTTCTTC.